This T cell receptor beta chain was recovered during a study of blood T cells in healthy people across ages. Whole-study findings and limits: Long-lived donors carried more naive CD4+ cells and greater diversity than aged donors.

For the second PCR, which ran for 7 to 11 cycles, a sample-barcoded 5' primer and a J-beta primer mix were used. TCRdb passed the 5' RACE reads through MiXCR, listing each CDR3 protein once. The sample has roughly 720,000 distinct CDR3 sequences; 53% are singletons. Donors were healthy Caucasian individuals from Russia aged about 6 to 90. Regarding this clonotype: Its antigen is unknown.

The CDR3 totals 15 residues. The germline V gene encodes CDR1 LGHDT and CDR2 YNNKEL (reference sequence). Losses at the gene ends were 5 bases for V and 8 bases for J; bases not matched to a gene: 10. The TCR was taken from an elderly man in good health. The specimen sequenced was blood. This sequence joins TRBV3-1 and TRBJ2-1, with 9 bases lining up with TRBD2. The CDR3 here is CASSSQAGGNDEQFF. As DNA, the CDR3 is TGTGCCAGCAGCTCCCAAGCGGGAGGTAACGATGAGCAGTTCTTC.